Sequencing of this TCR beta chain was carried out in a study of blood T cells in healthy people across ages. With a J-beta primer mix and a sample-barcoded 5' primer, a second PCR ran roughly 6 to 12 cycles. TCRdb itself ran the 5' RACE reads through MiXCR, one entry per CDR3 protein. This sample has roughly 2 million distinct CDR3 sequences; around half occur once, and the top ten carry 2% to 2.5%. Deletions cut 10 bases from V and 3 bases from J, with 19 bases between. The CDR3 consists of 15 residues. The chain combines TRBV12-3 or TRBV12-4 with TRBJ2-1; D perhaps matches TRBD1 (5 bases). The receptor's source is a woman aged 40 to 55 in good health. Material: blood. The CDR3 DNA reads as TGTGCCATCAGGGCAATCGACACTGGCTACAATGAGCAGTTCTTC. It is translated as CAIRAIDTGYNEQFF.